This TCR beta chain was captured by sequencing in a study of shared clonotypes between healthy human individuals. The authors ran the assay at deep level. Original processing methods: ImmunoSEQ supplied junction-only sequences lacking quality scores, so filtering was different. Generated by immunoSEQ multiplex PCR, the TCRdb table keeps only in-frame clones and is missing some. From that table come the V and J calls and clone size; the DNA was used to work out D and trimming. The sample lists about 380,000 clones, about 96% occurring once. Trimming at V came to 2 bases and at J to 4 bases, leaving 13 bases not matched to a gene. In germline, CDR1 is KGHSH, CDR2 LQKENI. The CDR3 is 17 amino acids.

V gene TRBV18 combines with J gene TRBJ1-1, with 7 bases that match TRBD1. What was sequenced was memory CD8+ T cells sorted from blood. Subset indicated: CD45RO+ cells pooled with CCR7-negative TemRA cells. This receptor was obtained from a man aged 30-40 years in good health. The CDR3 nucleotides are TGTGCCAGCTCACCAATCACCGGGACAGAGATGCGCACTGAAGCTTTCTTT. This gives the protein CASSPITGTEMRTEAFF.